This is a list of T cell receptor beta chains from one sample in a study of blood T cell repertoires in COVID-19. Clones were read by immunoSEQ multiplex PCR, and TCRdb kept only the in-frame ones, dropping some. The data hold a few hundred thousand clones, with 70% to 90% observed a single time. Sequencing was carried out using PBMCs or T cells enriched from blood (not recorded which). Source of these receptors: a young man who had recovered from COVID-19. The CDR3 runs from the conserved cysteine through the conserved F or W. Each record gives: CDR3 DNA, CDR3 protein, V gene, J gene, D gene, clone size. A D gene is named only where the DNA matches it firmly. Clone size is shown for a subset of rows, as once, few, many or a class of expanded clone.

CDR3 DNA: TGTGCCAGCAGCATCGGGACGGGAGACACTGAAGCTTTCTTT
CDR3 protein: CASSIGTGDTEAFF
V gene: TRBV7-3
J gene: TRBJ1-1
D gene: -
clone size: -

CDR3 DNA: TGTGCCAGCAGCTTGGGCGGACATAACTATGGCTACACCTTC
CDR3 protein: CASSLGGHNYGYTF
V gene: TRBV5-4
J gene: TRBJ1-2
D gene: -
clone size: once

CDR3 DNA: TGTGCCAGTAGAGACAATAGCAATCAGCCCCAGCATTTT
CDR3 protein: CASRDNSNQPQHF
V gene: TRBV19
J gene: TRBJ1-5
D gene: -
clone size: -

CDR3 DNA: TGTGCCATCAGTGGTACAGTGAGCGGGGGGGTTCCCTACAATGAGCAGTTCTTC
CDR3 protein: CAISGTVSGGVPYNEQFF
V gene: TRBV10-3
J gene: TRBJ2-1
D gene: TRBD2
clone size: -

CDR3 DNA: TGTGCCAGCAGCCAAGATCTCAGGGGGCGACAAGAGACCCAGTACTTC
CDR3 protein: CASSQDLRGRQETQYF
V gene: TRBV4-2
J gene: TRBJ2-5
D gene: TRBD1
clone size: -

CDR3 DNA: TGTGCCAGTAAAAGGACAGGGAGGAACACCGGGGAGCTGTTTTTT
CDR3 protein: CASKRTGRNTGELFF
V gene: TRBV19
J gene: TRBJ2-2
D gene: TRBD1
clone size: -

CDR3 DNA: TGTGCCAGTAGTGGTGACCCCGGGACAGGGAATGAAAAACTGTTTTTT
CDR3 protein: CASSGDPGTGNEKLFF
V gene: TRBV19
J gene: TRBJ1-4
D gene: TRBD1
clone size: -

CDR3 DNA: TGTGCCAGCAGTTATAGCGGGAATGAGCAGTTCTTC
CDR3 protein: CASSYSGNEQFF
V gene: TRBV6-5
J gene: TRBJ2-1
D gene: TRBD2
clone size: many

CDR3 DNA: TGTGCCACCAGGCATATCCAGGGGAGCAGCGAAAAACTGTTTTTT
CDR3 protein: CATRHIQGSSEKLFF
V gene: TRBV10-3
J gene: TRBJ1-4
D gene: -
clone size: -

CDR3 DNA: TGTGCCAGTACCCAATCCGGGACAGTTAATTCACCCCTCCACTTT
CDR3 protein: CASTQSGTVNSPLHF
V gene: TRBV19
J gene: TRBJ1-6
D gene: TRBD1
clone size: -

CDR3 DNA: TGTGCCAGCACACCACACGGGGCGGTCAGGGGGAACTATGGCTACACCTTC
CDR3 protein: CASTPHGAVRGNYGYTF
V gene: TRBV9
J gene: TRBJ1-2
D gene: TRBD1
clone size: once

CDR3 DNA: TGTGCCACCAGCAGAGAACAGGGGATGGCTAATGAAAAACTGTTTTTT
CDR3 protein: CATSREQGMANEKLFF
V gene: TRBV15
J gene: TRBJ1-4
D gene: TRBD1
clone size: -

CDR3 DNA: TGTGCCAGTAGTATACGGGTCGACAGAGCTAACTATGGCTACACCTTC
CDR3 protein: CASSIRVDRANYGYTF
V gene: TRBV19
J gene: TRBJ1-2
D gene: -
clone size: -

CDR3 DNA: TGTGCCAGCAGACCGACAGGGGGCTCCTACGAGCAGTACTTC
CDR3 protein: CASRPTGGSYEQYF
V gene: TRBV27
J gene: TRBJ2-7
D gene: TRBD1
clone size: -

CDR3 DNA: TGTGCCAGCAGTCCCGGGACAGGGAACACCATATATTTT
CDR3 protein: CASSPGTGNTIYF
V gene: TRBV3-1/TRBV3-2
J gene: TRBJ1-3
D gene: TRBD1
clone size: -

CDR3 DNA: TGTGCCAGCAGTTTATCCGGGGGTACCGGAGAGACCCAGTACTTC
CDR3 protein: CASSLSGGTGETQYF
V gene: TRBV27
J gene: TRBJ2-5
D gene: -
clone size: -

CDR3 DNA: TGTGCCAGCAGCTTAACAGGGGCCGCTCGCCGGCCCAAAAACATTCAGTACTTC
CDR3 protein: CASSLTGAARRPKNIQYF
V gene: TRBV5-6
J gene: TRBJ2-4
D gene: TRBD1
clone size: -

CDR3 DNA: TGTGCCAGCAGCCTATTGGACAGGGGGCGGTCACCCCTCCACTTT
CDR3 protein: CASSLLDRGRSPLHF
V gene: TRBV14
J gene: TRBJ1-6
D gene: TRBD1
clone size: once

CDR3 DNA: TGTGCCAGCAGCTTGGAGCAGGGACTTATCTATGGCTACACCTTC
CDR3 protein: CASSLEQGLIYGYTF
V gene: TRBV5-4
J gene: TRBJ1-2
D gene: -
clone size: -

CDR3 DNA: TGTGCCAGCAGCTTACGGAGCAATCAGCCCCAGCATTTT
CDR3 protein: CASSLRSNQPQHF
V gene: TRBV7-2
J gene: TRBJ1-5
D gene: -
clone size: -

CDR3 DNA: TGTGCCAGCAGCTTGGTAGATGAGCAGTTCTTC
CDR3 protein: CASSLVDEQFF
V gene: TRBV5-6
J gene: TRBJ2-1
D gene: -
clone size: once

CDR3 DNA: TGTGCCAGCAGCTTAGGCCAGGGGAATGGTTACTCCGGGGAGCTGTTTTTT
CDR3 protein: CASSLGQGNGYSGELFF
V gene: TRBV7-9
J gene: TRBJ2-2
D gene: -
clone size: -

CDR3 DNA: TGTGCCAGCTCACCTGGACAGAGGAATAATTCACCCCTCCACTTT
CDR3 protein: CASSPGQRNNSPLHF
V gene: TRBV18
J gene: TRBJ1-6
D gene: -
clone size: once

CDR3 DNA: TGCGCCAGCAGCTTCGTTTCTACAGGCACCTACAATGAGCAGTTCTTC
CDR3 protein: CASSFVSTGTYNEQFF
V gene: TRBV5-1
J gene: TRBJ2-1
D gene: -
clone size: -

CDR3 DNA: TGTGCCAGCAGCTTAGCTGACAGGGTGTGGGAGACCCAGTACTTC
CDR3 protein: CASSLADRVWETQYF
V gene: TRBV11-2
J gene: TRBJ2-5
D gene: TRBD1
clone size: -

CDR3 DNA: TGTGCCAGCAGCTCTATAGCGGGGGGGAACACCGGGGAGCTGTTTTTT
CDR3 protein: CASSSIAGGNTGELFF
V gene: TRBV5-4
J gene: TRBJ2-2
D gene: TRBD2
clone size: once